Listed below are T cell receptor beta chains from one sample, sequenced in a study of cytomegalovirus exposure and HLA in healthy donors. Measured with immunoSEQ multiplex PCR; TCRdb has only the in-frame clones, and not every one. The data hold about 120,000 clones, with 88% observed a single time. What was sequenced was PBMCs. Every receptor here comes from a woman aged 18-30 years in good health and CMV-seropositive. Each CDR3 is given with its conserved first and last residue. D genes are given only for firm matches. The size of a clone is reported for some rows only, either as once, few or many, or as a class for expanded clones.

v_call	cdr3_length	clone_size	j_call	d_call	cdr3_aa	cdr3_nt
TRBV18	15	-	TRBJ2-5	TRBD1	CASSPRDSPQETQYF	TGTGCCAGCTCACCTCGGGACAGTCCTCAAGAGACCCAGTACTTC
TRBV9	14	-	TRBJ1-2	-	CASSAEQGLDGYTF	TGTGCCAGCAGCGCCGAGCAGGGGCTAGATGGCTACACCTTC
TRBV18	14	once	TRBJ2-7	-	CASSPGAGGGEQYF	TGTGCCAGCTCACCGGGGGCTGGGGGCGGCGAGCAGTACTTC
TRBV29-1	13	once	TRBJ2-7	TRBD1	CSVRTGVAYEQYF	TGCAGCGTTCGGACAGGGGTAGCTTACGAGCAGTACTTC
TRBV10-1	13	-	TRBJ2-7	-	CATSGEGEYEQYF	TGCGCCACCTCGGGAGAGGGAGAGTACGAGCAGTACTTC
TRBV25-1	15	-	TRBJ2-1	TRBD2	CASSAGGGAFNEQFF	TGTGCCAGCAGCGCGGGCGGGGGTGCCTTCAATGAGCAGTTCTTC
TRBV5-3	15	-	TRBJ2-5	-	CARSLPGTSQETQYF	TGTGCCAGAAGCTTGCCCGGGACATCTCAAGAGACCCAGTACTTC
TRBV6-5	15	-	TRBJ1-1	-	CASFVVGLGSTEAFF	TGTGCCAGTTTCGTCGTGGGGTTGGGGAGCACTGAAGCTTTCTTT
TRBV7-2	16	-	TRBJ1-5	-	CASSLGMVRSNQPQHF	TGTGCCAGCAGCTTAGGCATGGTGAGGAGCAATCAGCCCCAGCATTTT
TRBV7-9	16	few	TRBJ1-1	TRBD1	CASSLEGAWGNTEAFF	TGTGCCAGCAGCTTAGAGGGGGCGTGGGGGAACACTGAAGCTTTCTTT
TRBV6-1	14	-	TRBJ1-4	-	CASKTSSLNEKLFF	TGTGCCAGTAAGACTTCATCTCTTAATGAAAAACTGTTTTTT
TRBV5-4	15	once	TRBJ2-1	TRBD2	CASSKAGGPGNEQFF	TGTGCCAGCAGCAAAGCGGGGGGGCCGGGCAATGAGCAGTTCTTC
TRBV7-9	12	once	TRBJ2-7	-	CASSSGRYEQYF	TGTGCCAGCAGTTCAGGGAGGTACGAGCAGTACTTC
TRBV9	16	-	TRBJ2-1	TRBD2	CASSVESSGGAREQFF	TGTGCCAGCAGCGTAGAATCTAGCGGGGGGGCTCGTGAGCAGTTCTTC
TRBV13	15	-	TRBJ1-1	TRBD1	CASSSNLDRRAEAFF	TGTGCCAGCAGCTCTAACTTGGACAGGCGCGCTGAAGCTTTCTTT
TRBV6-1	14	-	TRBJ1-6	TRBD1	CASSETGGGSPLHF	TGTGCCAGCAGTGAAACAGGGGGTGGGTCACCCCTCCACTTT
TRBV6-7	14	-	TRBJ1-5	TRBD1	CASSWDRGNQPQHF	TGTGCCAGCAGCTGGGACAGGGGCAATCAGCCCCAGCATTTT
TRBV4-1	14	-	TRBJ1-1	-	CASSQVVVSAEAFF	TGCGCCAGCAGCCAAGTGGTGGTTAGCGCTGAAGCTTTCTTT
TRBV6-6	15	-	TRBJ1-5	-	CASSPGTLSNQPQHF	TGTGCCAGCAGTCCCGGGACACTCAGCAATCAGCCCCAGCATTTT
TRBV5-6	13	-	TRBJ1-2	-	CASSLRGNSGYTF	TGTGCCAGCAGCTTGAGGGGGAATTCTGGCTACACCTTC
TRBV5-1	15	-	TRBJ1-4	TRBD1	CASSLDGTAGEKLFF	TGCGCCAGCAGCTTGGACGGGACAGCAGGTGAAAAACTGTTTTTT
TRBV7-2	12	-	TRBJ1-1	-	CASSLQSSEAFF	TGTGCCAGCAGCTTACAGTCCAGTGAAGCTTTCTTT
TRBV29-1	19	-	TRBJ2-1	TRBD2	CSGGALTSGKYLTYNEQFF	TGCAGCGGCGGCGCTTTGACTAGCGGAAAATACCTAACCTACAATGAGCAGTTCTTC
TRBV2	10	-	TRBJ1-1	-	CASSSEQAFF	TGTGCCAGCAGTTCTGAGCAAGCTTTCTTT
TRBV5-5	16	-	TRBJ2-7	-	CASSLAGAGVTYEQYF	TGTGCCAGCAGCTTGGCGGGCGCAGGGGTCACCTACGAGCAGTACTTC
TRBV11-1	12	-	TRBJ1-2	-	CASSLNGEHYTF	TGTGCCAGCAGCTTAAACGGAGAACACTACACCTTC
TRBV2	14	-	TRBJ1-1	-	CASSEGPPPPEAFF	TGTGCCAGCAGTGAAGGGCCGCCGCCACCTGAAGCTTTCTTT
TRBV13	16	-	TRBJ2-5	TRBD2	CASSQDGRVLGETQYF	TGTGCCAGCAGTCAGGATGGGAGGGTGCTGGGAGAGACCCAGTACTTC
TRBV4-1	16	-	TRBJ2-7	TRBD2	CASSQDATSGRGEQYF	TGCGCCAGCAGCCAAGATGCTACTAGCGGGAGGGGAGAGCAGTACTTC
TRBV13	11	-	TRBJ1-1	-	CASSLRVEAFF	TGTGCCAGCAGCTTACGGGTCGAAGCTTTCTTT
TRBV28	15	-	TRBJ1-2	-	CASSPSDSPGYGYTF	TGTGCCAGCAGTCCATCGGACAGCCCTGGGTATGGCTACACCTTC
TRBV7-9	15	-	TRBJ1-2	-	CASSSLQGNGRVDTF	TGTGCCAGCAGCTCACTACAGGGCAATGGACGCGTGGACACCTTC
TRBV5-1	14	-	TRBJ1-1	-	CASSLGMRVPEAFF	TGCGCCAGCAGCTTGGGGATGAGGGTCCCTGAAGCTTTCTTT
TRBV4-2	15	once	TRBJ1-5	-	CASSQDEEINQPQHF	TGTGCCAGCAGCCAAGATGAGGAGATAAATCAGCCCCAGCATTTT
TRBV7-2	15	-	TRBJ2-2	-	CASSLVQTGAGELFF	TGTGCCAGCAGCTTAGTACAGACAGGAGCCGGGGAGCTGTTTTTT
TRBV11-2	15	-	TRBJ1-2	TRBD1	CASSRTGQANYGYTF	TGTGCCAGCAGCCGCACGGGACAGGCTAACTATGGCTACACCTTC
TRBV10-1	14	-	TRBJ2-3	-	CASSEMQGTDTQYF	TGCGCCAGCAGTGAGATGCAGGGCACAGATACGCAGTATTTT
TRBV29-1	15	-	TRBJ2-3	-	CSVEDGREVADTQYF	TGCAGCGTTGAAGATGGCAGGGAGGTGGCAGATACGCAGTATTTT
TRBV7-9	16	-	TRBJ2-1	TRBD2	CASSLRTSGTDNEQFF	TGTGCCAGCAGCTTGAGGACTAGCGGGACCGACAATGAGCAGTTCTTC
TRBV4-1	15	-	TRBJ2-5	TRBD2	CASSQESGRGVVQYF	TGCGCCAGCAGCCAAGAGTCCGGGAGGGGTGTGGTCCAGTACTTC
TRBV28	14	-	TRBJ1-2	TRBD1	CASTLRDRSTGYTF	TGTGCCAGCACCTTACGGGACAGGTCGACAGGGTACACCTTC
TRBV19	21	-	TRBJ1-3	TRBD1	CASSIDHWAGGPESSGNTIYF	TGTGCCAGTAGTATAGATCACTGGGCAGGGGGCCCTGAGAGCTCTGGAAACACCATATATTTT
TRBV6-4	13	-	TRBJ2-1	TRBD2	CASSATGTSGWVF	TGTGCCAGCAGCGCCACCGGGACTAGCGGGTGGGTCTTC
TRBV2	15	-	TRBJ1-4	TRBD1	CASSDERGPNEKLFF	TGTGCCAGCAGTGATGAAAGGGGGCCTAATGAAAAACTGTTTTTT
TRBV2	14	-	TRBJ1-1	TRBD1	CASSSNRGLTEAFF	TGTGCCAGCAGCTCGAACAGGGGGTTGACTGAAGCTTTCTTT
TRBV7-2	15	-	TRBJ2-5	TRBD2	CASSLKRGDQETQYF	TGTGCCAGCAGCTTGAAGCGGGGGGACCAAGAGACCCAGTACTTC
TRBV5-1	11	once	TRBJ2-7	-	CASSLRDEQYF	TGCGCCAGCAGCTTGCGGGACGAGCAGTACTTC
TRBV27	15	-	TRBJ1-1	-	CASSPQDSRPTEAFF	TGTGCCAGCAGTCCACAGGACAGCCGCCCCACTGAAGCTTTCTTT
TRBV14	16	-	TRBJ1-3	-	CASSQVGESSGNTIYF	TGTGCCAGCAGCCAAGTCGGGGAAAGCTCTGGAAACACCATATATTTT